Listed here is a single T cell receptor beta chain. Other DNA sequences in the sample encode the same CDR3. Trimming cost V 0 bases and J 1 base, with 6 bases left between them. Germline V gene sequence: CDR1 GTSNPN, CDR2 SVGIG (reference sequence). The length of the CDR3 is 13 residues. The sample originates from a study of cytomegalovirus exposure and HLA in healthy donors. PCR involved 60 Vbeta and 13 Jbeta primers. Method: immunoSEQ multiplex PCR; TCRdb's copy keeps in-frame clones and lacks some. The sample includes roughly 100,000 clones, approximately 71% of them seen just once. This chain connects TRBV30 to TRBJ1-1; D is possibly TRBD1 (6 bases). The sequence derives from a male donor in good health and CMV-seropositive. Material for sequencing was PBMCs. CDR3 DNA: TGTGCCTGGAGTGTAGGGGGGAACACTGAAGCTTTCTTT. Its translation: CAWSVGGNTEAFF. Full variable domain (remainder filled in from reference TRBV30 and TRBJ1-1): SQTIHQWPATLVQPVGSPLSLECTVEGTSNPNLYWYRQAAGRGLQLLFYSVGIGQISSEVPQNLSASRPQDRQFILSSKKLLLSDSGFYLCAWSVGGNTEAFFGQGTRLTVV.